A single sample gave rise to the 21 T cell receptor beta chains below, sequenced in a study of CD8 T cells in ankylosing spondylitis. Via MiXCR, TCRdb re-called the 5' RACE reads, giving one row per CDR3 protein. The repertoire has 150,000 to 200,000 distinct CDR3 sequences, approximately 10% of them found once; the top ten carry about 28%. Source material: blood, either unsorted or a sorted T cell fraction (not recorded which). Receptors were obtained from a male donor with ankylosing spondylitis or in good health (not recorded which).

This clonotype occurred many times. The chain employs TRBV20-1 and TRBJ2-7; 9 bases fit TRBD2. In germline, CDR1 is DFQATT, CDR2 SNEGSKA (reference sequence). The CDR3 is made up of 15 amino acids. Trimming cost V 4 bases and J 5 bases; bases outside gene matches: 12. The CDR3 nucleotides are TGCAGTGCTAATCTCGCTAGCGGGATTCAGCACGAGCAGTACTTC. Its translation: CSANLASGIQHEQYF.

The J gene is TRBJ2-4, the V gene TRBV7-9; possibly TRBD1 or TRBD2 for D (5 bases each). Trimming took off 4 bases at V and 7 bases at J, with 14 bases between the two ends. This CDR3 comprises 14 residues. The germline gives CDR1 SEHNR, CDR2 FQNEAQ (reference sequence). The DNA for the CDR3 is TGTGCCAGCAGCTCTGTTCGGGGACGGAACATTCAGTACTTC. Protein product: CASSSVRGRNIQYF.

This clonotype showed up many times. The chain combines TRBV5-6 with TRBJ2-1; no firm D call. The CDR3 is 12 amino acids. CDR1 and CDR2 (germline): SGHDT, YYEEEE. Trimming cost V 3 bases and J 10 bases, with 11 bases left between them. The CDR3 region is CASSSARGEQFF. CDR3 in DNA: TGTGCCAGCAGCTCGGCTAGAGGCGAGCAGTTCTTC.

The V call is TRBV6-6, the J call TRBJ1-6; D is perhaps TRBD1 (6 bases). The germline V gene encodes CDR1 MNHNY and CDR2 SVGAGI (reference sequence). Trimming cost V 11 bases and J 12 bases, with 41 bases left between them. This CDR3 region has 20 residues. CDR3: CAGSYINLAEGFRRGRPLHF. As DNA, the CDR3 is TGTGCCGGAAGTTACATAAATTTAGCTGAAGGCTTTCGGAGGGGGAGACCCCTCCACTTT.

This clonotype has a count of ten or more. CDR3 loop: CASSSGTGATNEKLFF. CDR3 coding DNA: TGTGCCAGCAGCTCCGGGACAGGGGCGACTAATGAAAAACTGTTTTTT. J is TRBJ1-4 and V is TRBV11-2; 10 nucleotides match TRBD1. The germline V gene encodes CDR1 SGHAT and CDR2 FQNNGV. The CDR3 runs to 16 residues. The V and J ends lost 4 bases and 2 bases, in that order; junction bases with no gene match: 4. The variable domain in full, with the rest retrieved from reference TRBV11-2 and TRBJ1-4, is EAGVAQSPRYKIIEKRQSVAFWCNPISGHATLYWYQQILGQGPKLLIQFQNNGVVDDSQLPKDRFSAERLKGVDSTLKIQPAKLEDSAVYLCASSSGTGATNEKLFFGSGTQLSVL.

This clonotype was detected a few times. The CDR3 DNA sequence: TGTGCCAGCAGCTTTACAGGGGCCTACGAGCAGTACTTC. Encoded protein: CASSFTGAYEQYF. This rearrangement joins TRBV11-2 to TRBJ2-7; 7 bases fit TRBD1. This CDR3 spans 13 amino acids. V was pared by 3 bases and J by 2 bases, with 1 base of the junction left unmatched. Germline assignment: CDR1 SGHAT and CDR2 FQNNGV. Full variable domain (rest looked up from reference TRBV11-2 and TRBJ2-7): EAGVAQSPRYKIIEKRQSVAFWCNPISGHATLYWYQQILGQGPKLLIQFQNNGVVDDSQLPKDRFSAERLKGVDSTLKIQPAKLEDSAVYLCASSFTGAYEQYFGPGTRLTVT.

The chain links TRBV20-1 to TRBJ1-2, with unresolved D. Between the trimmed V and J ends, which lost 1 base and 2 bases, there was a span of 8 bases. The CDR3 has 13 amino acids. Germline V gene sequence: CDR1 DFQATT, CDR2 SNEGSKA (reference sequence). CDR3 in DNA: TGCAGTGCTAGAGGGGGAGGGAACTATGGCTACACCTTC. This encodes CSARGGGNYGYTF.

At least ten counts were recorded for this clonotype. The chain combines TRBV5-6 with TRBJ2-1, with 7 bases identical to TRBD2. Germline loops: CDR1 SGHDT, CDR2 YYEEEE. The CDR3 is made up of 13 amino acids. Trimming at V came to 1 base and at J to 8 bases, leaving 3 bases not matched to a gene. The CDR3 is CASSLTTSDEQFF. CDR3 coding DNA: TGTGCCAGCAGCTTGACTACTAGCGATGAGCAGTTCTTC.

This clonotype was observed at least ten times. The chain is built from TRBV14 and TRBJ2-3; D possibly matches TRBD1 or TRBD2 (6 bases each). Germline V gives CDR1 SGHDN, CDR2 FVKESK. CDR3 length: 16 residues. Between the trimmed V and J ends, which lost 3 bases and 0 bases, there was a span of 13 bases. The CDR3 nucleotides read TGTGCCAGCAGCCAGGGGGGCCCCCCTAGCACAGATACGCAGTATTTT. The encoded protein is CASSQGGPPSTDTQYF.

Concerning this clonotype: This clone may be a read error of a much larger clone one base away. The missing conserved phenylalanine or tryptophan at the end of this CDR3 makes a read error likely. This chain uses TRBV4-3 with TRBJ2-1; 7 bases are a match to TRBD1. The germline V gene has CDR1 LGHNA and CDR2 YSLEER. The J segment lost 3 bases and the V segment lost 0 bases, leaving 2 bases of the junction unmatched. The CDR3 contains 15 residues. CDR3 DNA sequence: TGCGCCAGCAGCCAAGATAGACAGGGCTACAATGAGCAGTTCTCC. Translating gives CASSQDRQGYNEQFS.

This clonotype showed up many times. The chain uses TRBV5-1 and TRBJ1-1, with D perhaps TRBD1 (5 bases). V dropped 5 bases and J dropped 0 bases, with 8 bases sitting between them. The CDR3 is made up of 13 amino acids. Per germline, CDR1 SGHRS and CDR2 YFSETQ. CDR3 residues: CASRTGLNTEAFF. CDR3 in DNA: TGCGCCAGCAGAACAGGATTGAACACTGAAGCTTTCTTT.

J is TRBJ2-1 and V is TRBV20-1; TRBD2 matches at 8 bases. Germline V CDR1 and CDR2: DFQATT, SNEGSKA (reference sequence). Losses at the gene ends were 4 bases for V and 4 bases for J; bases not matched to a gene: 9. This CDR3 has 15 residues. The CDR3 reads CSATSLAGFYNEQFF. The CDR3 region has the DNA TGCAGTGCTACTTCTCTAGCGGGCTTTTACAATGAGCAGTTCTTC.

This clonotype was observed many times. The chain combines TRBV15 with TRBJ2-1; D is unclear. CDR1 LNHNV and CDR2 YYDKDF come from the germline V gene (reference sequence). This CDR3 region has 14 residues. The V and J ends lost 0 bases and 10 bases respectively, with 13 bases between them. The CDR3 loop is CATSREGIPPEQFF. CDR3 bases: TGTGCCACCAGCAGAGAGGGTATCCCCCCGGAGCAGTTCTTC. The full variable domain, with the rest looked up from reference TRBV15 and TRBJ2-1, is DAMVIQNPRYQVTQFGKPVTLSCSQTLNHNVMYWYQQKSSQAPKLLFHYYDKDFNNEADTPDNFQSRRPNTSFCFLDIRSPGLGDTAMYLCATSREGIPPEQFFGPGTRLTVL.

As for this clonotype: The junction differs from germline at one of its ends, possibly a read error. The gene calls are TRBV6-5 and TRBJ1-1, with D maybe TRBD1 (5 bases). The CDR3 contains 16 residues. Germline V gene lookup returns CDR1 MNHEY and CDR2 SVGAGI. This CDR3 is CASSYSIRAANTEAFF. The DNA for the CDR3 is TGTGCCAGCAGCTACTCAATCAGGGCGGCGAACACTGAAGCTTTCTTT.

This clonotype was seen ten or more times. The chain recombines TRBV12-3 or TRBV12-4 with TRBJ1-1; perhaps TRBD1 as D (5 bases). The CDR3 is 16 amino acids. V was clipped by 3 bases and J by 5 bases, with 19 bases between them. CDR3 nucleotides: TGTGCCAGCAGTTTGGGGGGGGGTAGGTTGAGAACTGAAGCTTTCTTT. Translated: CASSLGGGRLRTEAFF.

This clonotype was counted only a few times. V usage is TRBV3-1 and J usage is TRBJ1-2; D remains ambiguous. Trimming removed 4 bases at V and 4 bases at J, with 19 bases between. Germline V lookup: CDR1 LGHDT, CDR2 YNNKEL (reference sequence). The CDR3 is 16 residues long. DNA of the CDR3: TGTGCCAGCAGCCCCGTCACTTCCGGGGAACGCTATGGCTACACCTTC. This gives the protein CASSPVTSGERYGYTF.

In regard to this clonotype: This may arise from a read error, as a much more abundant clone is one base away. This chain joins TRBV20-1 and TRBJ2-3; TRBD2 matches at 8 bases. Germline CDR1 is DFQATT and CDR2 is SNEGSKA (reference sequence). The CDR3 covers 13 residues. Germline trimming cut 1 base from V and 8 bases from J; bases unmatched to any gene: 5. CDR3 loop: CSARGLATFTQYF. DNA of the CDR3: TGCAGTGCTAGAGGACTAGCGACCTTTACGCAGTATTTT.

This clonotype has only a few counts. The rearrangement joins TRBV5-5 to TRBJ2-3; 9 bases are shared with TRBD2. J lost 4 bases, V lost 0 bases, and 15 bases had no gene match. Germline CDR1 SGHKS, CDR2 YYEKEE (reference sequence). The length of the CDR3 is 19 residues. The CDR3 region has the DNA TGTGCCAGCAGCTTGGTGGTAGGGGGAGCGGGGGGTCTGGCAGATACGCAGTATTTT. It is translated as CASSLVVGGAGGLADTQYF.

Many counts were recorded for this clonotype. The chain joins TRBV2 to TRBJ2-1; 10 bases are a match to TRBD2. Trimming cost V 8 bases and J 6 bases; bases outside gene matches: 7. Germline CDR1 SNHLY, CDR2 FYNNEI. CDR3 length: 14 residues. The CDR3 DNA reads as TGTGCCAGCGATCCGGGACTAGCGCCCAATGAGCAGTTCTTC. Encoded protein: CASDPGLAPNEQFF.

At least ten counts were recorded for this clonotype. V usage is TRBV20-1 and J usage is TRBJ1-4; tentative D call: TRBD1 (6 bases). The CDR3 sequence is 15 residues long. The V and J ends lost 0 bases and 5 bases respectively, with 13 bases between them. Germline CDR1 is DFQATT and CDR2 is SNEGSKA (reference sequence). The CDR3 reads CSARDAQGGNEKLFF. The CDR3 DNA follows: TGCAGTGCTAGAGATGCACAGGGAGGGAATGAAAAACTGTTTTTT.

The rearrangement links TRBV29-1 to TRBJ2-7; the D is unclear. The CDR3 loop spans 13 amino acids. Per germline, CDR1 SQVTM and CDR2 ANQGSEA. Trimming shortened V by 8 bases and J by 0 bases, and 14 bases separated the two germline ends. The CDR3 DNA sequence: TGCAGCCCCCACGGATTCACCTCCTACGAGCAGTACTTC. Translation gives CSPHGFTSYEQYF.